This entry features one T cell receptor beta chain sequence. As yet, its antigen is unknown. Method: immunoSEQ multiplex PCR; TCRdb's copy keeps in-frame clones and lacks some. The sample holds 13,000 to 15,000 clones, approximately 89% seen once. The sample comes from a study of T cells in localized non-small cell lung cancer. Notes on the study in general: One tumor region alone was sequenced, and heterogeneity therefore remains possible. Uninvolved nearby lung showed the greatest T cell clonality, exceeding that found in tumor. Among the top 100 tumor clones, a median about 52 appeared in adjacent lung. The study linked higher blood T cell density to longer overall survival.

The CDR3 contains 14 residues. Germline V CDR1 and CDR2: SGDLS, YYNGEE. With 3 bases clipped from V and 6 bases from J, the junction kept 9 bases outside the gene matches. Sequenced material: peripheral blood mononuclear cells, taken before any cancer treatment. This chain joins TRBV9 and TRBJ2-7; TRBD2 matches 7 bases. This TCR came from a man aged 40-75 years with stage III lung adenocarcinoma. CDR3 nucleotides: TGTGCCAGCAGCGGAGACGCAGGGAGGGGCGAGCAGTACTTC. Its translation: CASSGDAGRGEQYF.